Reported below is one TCR beta chain. This receptor's antigen is unknown. No clone much larger than this one lies a single base away; base qualities are absent. The data stem from a study of T cell changes during pregnancy in multiple sclerosis (dated by TCRdb to between 2018 and 2021). Concerning the study at large: The study examined how the T cell repertoire changed over the course of pregnancy in women with multiple sclerosis.

Taken from the germline V gene, the CDR1 and CDR2 loops are SGDLS and YYNGEE. Its CDR3 holds 13 amino acids, cysteine through phenylalanine. This entry keeps only the CDR3 DNA: 39 bases, framed from base 1. V loses 6 bases, J loses 5 bases, and the germline ends lie 14 bases apart. The method was the immunoSEQ multiplex PCR assay. TCRdb took this table from immuneACCESS and kept in-frame rearrangements with V and J called. Such tables lack part of the clones; where checked against another copy, unresolved V genes explain under half of the gap, and the rest is unexplained. The sample profile shows about 44,000 clones; around nine tenths of them were found once. The ten top clones hold roughly 5.5% of the sample.

The material sequenced was CD8+ T cells from peripheral blood mononuclear cells, taken after pregnancy. This chain joins TRBV9 to TRBJ1-1; a tentative D match to TRBD1 spans 6 bases. The sequence came from a female donor in good health, enrolled as a control in a pregnancy study. CDR3 sequence: CASTGRGSTEAFF. The base sequence is TGTGCCAGCACTGGCAGGGGATCGACTGAAGCTTTCTTT. Full variable domain (CDR3 extended with the reference TRBV9 and TRBJ1-1 proteins): DSGVTQTPKHLITATGQRVTLRCSPRSGDLSVYWYQQSLDQGLQFLIQYYNGEERAKGNILERFSAQQFPDLHSELNLSSLELGDSALYFCASTGRGSTEAFFGQGTRLTVV.